This TCR beta chain stems from a study of tumour-infiltrating T cells in Burkitt lymphoma. Study background: This cohort included all epidemiological subtypes of Burkitt lymphoma. Study findings and constraints: Several public clonotypes recurred in numerous Burkitt lymphoma patients.

The germline V gene encodes CDR1 SEHNR and CDR2 FQNEAQ (reference sequence). The CDR3 has 14 residues. Between the trimmed V and J ends, which lost 4 bases and 7 bases, there was a span of 16 bases. The data were produced by immunoSEQ multiplex PCR, yet TCRdb's version contains in-frame clones alone and is incomplete. Of 43,000 or so clones in the sample, around 30% were seen once. As regards this clone: Antigen: not known.

The source is a human donor with Burkitt lymphoma. The chain links TRBV7-9 to TRBJ1-2; D unresolved. Sequenced material: tumor tissue. The CDR3 here is CASSSTPQAGGYTF. CDR3 coding DNA: TGTGCCAGCAGCTCCACTCCCCAGGCAGGTGGCTACACCTTC.